The 23 T cell receptor beta chains listed next were all sequenced from one sample in a study of cytomegalovirus exposure and HLA in healthy donors. It was with 60 Vbeta and 13 Jbeta primers that the PCR ran. Clones were sequenced by immunoSEQ multiplex PCR, and TCRdb holds only the in-frame ones, with some missing. The data hold 150,000 to 200,000 clones, with about 65% observed a single time. Sequenced material: PBMCs. These receptors were collected from a middle-aged man in good health and CMV-seropositive.

This chain joins TRBV19 and TRBJ2-1; 7 bases map to TRBD1. The V gene's germline CDR1 is LNHDA and CDR2 SQIVND (reference sequence). The CDR3 runs to 15 residues. V lost 5 bases to trimming and J lost 7 bases; unmatched junction nucleotides: 11. The DNA for the CDR3 is TGTGCCAGTAGTCCACCGGGACAGCCTGAGAATGAGCAGTTCTTC. This encodes CASSPPGQPENEQFF.

The V and J genes are TRBV19 and TRBJ1-1, with 8 bases matching TRBD1. The CDR3 has 15 amino acids. The germline CDR1 and CDR2 sequences are LNHDA and SQIVND (reference sequence). The J segment lost 4 bases and the V segment lost 2 bases, leaving 6 bases of the junction unmatched. DNA of the CDR3: TGTGCCAGTAGTATACAGGGGGCATGGGGCACTGAAGCTTTCTTT. It is translated as CASSIQGAWGTEAFF.

The chain joins TRBV16 to TRBJ2-1, with D maybe TRBD1 (5 bases). The V gene's germline CDR1 is KGHSY and CDR2 FQNENV. V shed 3 bases and J shed 7 bases, with 10 bases lying between them. This CDR3 is built from 13 residues. CDR3 sequence (DNA): TGTGCCAGCAGCCATACCGACAGTAATGAGCAGTTCTTC. Translating it yields CASSHTDSNEQFF.

This sequence joins TRBV6-1 and TRBJ2-2; 8 nucleotides align to TRBD1. V lost 7 bases and J lost 6; bases outside the gene matches: 7. Germline assignment: CDR1 MNHNS and CDR2 SASEGT. The CDR3 contains 14 residues. CDR3 nucleotides: TGTGCCAGCACCTTGACAGGGGAGGCCGGGGAGCTGTTTTTT. The encoded protein is CASTLTGEAGELFF.

The chain uses TRBV6-5 and TRBJ1-1; 8 bases align to TRBD1. There are 12 residues in the CDR3. V trimming: 4 bases; J trimming: 6 bases; junction bases outside the gene matches: 1. Germline V gene data show CDR1 as MNHEY and CDR2 as SVGAGI. The CDR3 protein is CASSSTGAEAFF. The CDR3, as DNA: TGTGCCAGCAGTTCGACAGGGGCTGAAGCTTTCTTT.

This clone has more than one count but fewer than ten. The chain has TRBV6-4 and TRBJ1-2, with TRBD1 matching over 8 bases. Trimming cost V 2 bases and J 8 bases; bases outside gene matches: 7. Germline V gene lookup returns CDR1 MRHNA and CDR2 SNTAGT. The CDR3 contains 14 residues. CDR3 sequence (DNA): TGTGCCAGCAGTGACGCGACAGGGGCTGGCGGCTACACCTTC. Amino acid sequence: CASSDATGAGGYTF.

The chain employs TRBV7-2 and TRBJ1-5; 10 bases line up with TRBD1. J was trimmed by 5 bases and V by 5 bases; bases with no gene match: 6. Germline V lookup: CDR1 SGHTA, CDR2 FQGNSA. The CDR3 has 15 residues. This CDR3 reads CASSLSGTGDQPQHF. The CDR3 region has the DNA TGTGCCAGCAGCCTTAGTGGGACAGGGGATCAGCCCCAGCATTTT.

The chain employs TRBV6-6 and TRBJ1-4; the D is unclear. The CDR3 length is 16 residues. Germline V lookup: CDR1 MNHNY, CDR2 SVGAGI (reference sequence). V gave up 2 bases and J gave up 1 base, with 11 bases separating them. CDR3 loop: CASSYPKAETNEKLFF. In DNA, the CDR3 is TGTGCCAGCAGTTACCCAAAGGCGGAAACTAATGAAAAACTGTTTTTT.

The rearrangement joins TRBV10-3 to TRBJ2-1, with 9 bases lining up with TRBD1. J lost 7 bases, V lost 6 bases, and 13 bases had no gene match. CDR3 length: 16 residues. Germline CDR1 is ENHRY and CDR2 is SYGVKD. The CDR3 DNA follows: TGTGCCATCAGCCAAGACCGGGACAGGGTGGGGAATGAGCAGTTCTTC. Its translation: CAISQDRDRVGNEQFF.

V usage is TRBV4-3 and J usage is TRBJ2-3; TRBD2 aligns across 13 bases. V lost 0 bases to trimming and J lost 6 bases; unmatched junction nucleotides: 6. The CDR3 totals 17 residues. CDR1 and CDR2 (germline): LGHNA, YSLEER. The CDR3 coding sequence is TGCGCCAGCAGCCAAGAGCGTACTAGCGGGGGGGTGGATACGCAGTATTTT. Translating it yields CASSQERTSGGVDTQYF.

This clone showed up just a few times. The CDR3, as DNA: TGTGCCATCAGTGAAGCCGGGACTAGCTCGTTCTTC. Translated, it gives CAISEAGTSSFF. This chain joins TRBV10-3 and TRBJ2-1, with TRBD2 matching 9 bases. Trimming cost V 3 bases and J 15 bases; bases outside gene matches: 6. The CDR3 sequence is 12 residues long. Germline lookup yields CDR1 ENHRY and CDR2 SYGVKD.

The V call is TRBV5-1, the J call TRBJ2-5; 7 bases align to TRBD1. V was pared by 0 bases and J by 3 bases, with 5 bases of the junction left unmatched. The CDR3 runs to 15 residues. CDR1 SGHRS and CDR2 YFSETQ come from the germline V gene. The CDR3 DNA reads TGCGCCAGCAGCTTGGGGGACACAGGGGAAGAGACCCAGTACTTC. This translates into CASSLGDTGEETQYF. Looking up the rest from reference TRBV5-1 and TRBJ2-5 gives the full variable domain: KAGVTQTPRYLIKTRGQQVTLSCSPISGHRSVSWYQQTPGQGLQFLFEYFSETQRNKGNFPGRFSGRQFSNSRSEMNVSTLELGDSALYLCASSLGDTGEETQYFGPGTRLLVL.

The chain couples TRBV10-2 to TRBJ2-3; 12 positions match TRBD2. The CDR3 loop spans 14 amino acids. With 6 bases clipped from V and 5 bases from J, the junction kept 3 bases outside the gene matches. CDR1 is WSHSY, CDR2 SAAADI, per germline. CDR3 in amino acids: CASRLAGGKDTQYF. CDR3 sequence (DNA): TGCGCCAGCAGACTAGCGGGGGGTAAAGATACGCAGTATTTT.

A few counts support this clone. This chain joins TRBV15 and TRBJ1-4; TRBD1 matches 7 bases. The germline gives CDR1 LNHNV, CDR2 YYDKDF (reference sequence). The CDR3 is 15 amino acids. J lost 6 bases, V lost 3 bases, and 7 bases had no gene match. DNA for the CDR3: TGTGCCACCAGCAGGACACAGGGGACAGATGAAAAACTGTTTTTT. Residues: CATSRTQGTDEKLFF.

The V gene is TRBV28, the J gene TRBJ1-4; no clear D gene. CDR3 length: 12 residues. The V and J ends lost 6 bases and 8 bases respectively, with 10 bases between them. Germline V CDR1 and CDR2: MDHEN, SYDVKM. This CDR3 reads CASSSPGEKLFF. The CDR3 DNA reads TGTGCCAGCAGCTCTCCGGGAGAAAAACTGTTTTTT.

The chain carries TRBV18 and TRBJ1-5; 8 bases are shared with TRBD1. CDR3 size: 17 residues. V was clipped by 2 bases and J by 6 bases; unmatched bases: 12. CDR1 KGHSH and CDR2 LQKENI come from the germline V gene. CDR3 nucleotides: TGTGCCAGCTCACCAATGGGGACCGGGACAGGCTTTCAGCCCCAGCATTTT. Translation gives CASSPMGTGTGFQPQHF.

Written as DNA, the CDR3 is TGCAGCGTTGAAGACCGGGACAGGGGGCTGTCCGGGGAGCTGTTTTTT. Protein sequence: CSVEDRDRGLSGELFF. V usage is TRBV29-1 and J usage is TRBJ2-2; TRBD1 matches at 12 bases. This CDR3 contains 16 residues. With 0 bases clipped from V and 6 bases from J, the junction kept 5 bases outside the gene matches. Germline CDR1 and CDR2: SQVTM and ANQGSEA.

This sequence joins TRBV27 and TRBJ1-5; the D gene is possibly TRBD1 (5 bases). In germline, CDR1 is MNHEY, CDR2 SMNVEV (reference sequence). This CDR3 region has 16 residues. The V gene lost 4 bases and the J gene lost 0 bases, with 13 bases spanning the gap. The CDR3 nucleotides are TGTGCCAGCAGTTCGGGGGGGGACTATAGCAATCAGCCCCAGCATTTT. Protein sequence: CASSSGGDYSNQPQHF.

This clone has more than one count but fewer than ten. The chain uses TRBV5-1 and TRBJ1-6, with 10 bases lining up with TRBD1. This CDR3 has 15 residues. Germline CDR1 is SGHRS and CDR2 is YFSETQ. V shed 6 bases, J shed 6 bases, and the junction held 6 bases outside the gene matches. The CDR3 coding sequence is TGCGCCAGCACCCCCGGGACAGGGGCTAATTCACCCCTCCACTTT. This encodes CASTPGTGANSPLHF.

The chain links TRBV7-8 to TRBJ2-5; D perhaps matches TRBD1 (6 bases). The length of the CDR3 is 17 residues. The germline V gene encodes CDR1 SGHVS and CDR2 FQNEAQ. The V end lost 2 bases, the J end lost 1 base, and 17 bases lay between the germline ends. The CDR3: CASSLWYQGHPQETQYF. CDR3 sequence (DNA): TGTGCCAGCAGCTTATGGTACCAGGGACACCCCCAAGAGACCCAGTACTTC.

The chain links TRBV7-2 to TRBJ2-2; no definite D call. Germline values: CDR1 SGHTA, CDR2 FQGNSA. The CDR3 runs 13 residues. With 4 bases removed from V and 2 bases from J, the gap between germline ends came to 5 bases. The CDR3 loop is CASSSLNTGELFF. The DNA for the CDR3 is TGTGCCAGCAGCTCCCTAAACACCGGGGAGCTGTTTTTT.

This rearrangement joins TRBV9 to TRBJ1-5; 9 positions agree with TRBD1. There are 15 residues in the CDR3. Germline V gene lookup returns CDR1 SGDLS and CDR2 YYNGEE. The V gene end was trimmed by 4 bases and the J gene end by 4 bases; junction bases not matched to a gene: 6. The CDR3 here is CASSPSGQGNQPQHF. DNA of the CDR3: TGTGCCAGCAGCCCATCGGGACAGGGAAATCAGCCCCAGCATTTT.

The chain links TRBV11-2 to TRBJ1-1; 7 bases fit TRBD1. Germline V gives CDR1 SGHAT, CDR2 FQNNGV. The CDR3 is made up of 15 amino acids. Trimming cost V 4 bases and J 4 bases; bases outside gene matches: 9. CDR3 bases: TGTGCCAGCAGCTACAGATGGGACAGCCTCACTGAAGCTTTCTTT. It yields the protein CASSYRWDSLTEAFF. Full variable domain (remainder filled in from reference TRBV11-2 and TRBJ1-1): EAGVAQSPRYKIIEKRQSVAFWCNPISGHATLYWYQQILGQGPKLLIQFQNNGVVDDSQLPKDRFSAERLKGVDSTLKIQPAKLEDSAVYLCASSYRWDSLTEAFFGQGTRLTVV.